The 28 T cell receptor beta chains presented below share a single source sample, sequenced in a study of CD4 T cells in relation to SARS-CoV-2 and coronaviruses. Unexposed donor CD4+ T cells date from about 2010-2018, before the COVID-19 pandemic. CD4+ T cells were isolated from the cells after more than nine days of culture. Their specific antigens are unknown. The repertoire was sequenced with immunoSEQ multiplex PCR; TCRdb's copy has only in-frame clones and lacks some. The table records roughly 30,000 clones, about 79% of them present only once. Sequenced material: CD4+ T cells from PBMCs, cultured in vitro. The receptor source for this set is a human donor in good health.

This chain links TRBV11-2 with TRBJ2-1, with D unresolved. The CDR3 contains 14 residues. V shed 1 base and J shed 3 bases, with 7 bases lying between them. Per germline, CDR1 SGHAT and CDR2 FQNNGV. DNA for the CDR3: TGTGCCAGCAGCTTAGCTGGGCACTACAATGAGCAGTTCTTC. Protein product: CASSLAGHYNEQFF.

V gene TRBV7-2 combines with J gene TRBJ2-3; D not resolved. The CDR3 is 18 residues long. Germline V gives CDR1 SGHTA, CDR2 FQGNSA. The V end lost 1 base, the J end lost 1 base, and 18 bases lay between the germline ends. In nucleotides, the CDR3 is TGTGCCAGCAGCTTAGGATGGCTACGGCGGCTAGGCACAGATACGCAGTATTTT. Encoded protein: CASSLGWLRRLGTDTQYF.

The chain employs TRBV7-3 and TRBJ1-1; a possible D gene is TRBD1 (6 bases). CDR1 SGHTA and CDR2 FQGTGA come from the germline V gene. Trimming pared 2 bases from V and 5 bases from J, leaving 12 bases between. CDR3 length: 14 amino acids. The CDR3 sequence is CASSLQGQGTEAFF. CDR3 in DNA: TGTGCCAGCAGCTTACAGGGGCAGGGGACTGAAGCTTTCTTT.

CDR3 coding DNA: TGCGCCAGCAGCCCAAAAGGGACAGGGGGCACTGAAGCTTTCTTT. As protein: CASSPKGTGGTEAFF. This chain joins TRBV4-3 and TRBJ1-1; 11 nucleotides match TRBD1. Germline loops: CDR1 LGHNA, CDR2 YSLEER. V trimming: 4 bases; J trimming: 4 bases; junction bases outside the gene matches: 5. This CDR3 is built from 15 residues.

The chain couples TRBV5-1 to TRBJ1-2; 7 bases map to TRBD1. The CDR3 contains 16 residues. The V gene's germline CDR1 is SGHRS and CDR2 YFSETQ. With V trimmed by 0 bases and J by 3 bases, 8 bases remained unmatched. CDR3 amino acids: CASSLVSGGYYYGYTF. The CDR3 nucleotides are TGCGCCAGCAGCTTGGTTTCAGGGGGGTATTACTATGGCTACACCTTC.

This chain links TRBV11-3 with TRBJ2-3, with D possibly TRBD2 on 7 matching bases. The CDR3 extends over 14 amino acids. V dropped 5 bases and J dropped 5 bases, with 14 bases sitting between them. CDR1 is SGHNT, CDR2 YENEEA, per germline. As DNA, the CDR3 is TGTGCCAGCAGCCAGGGGCGGGGGCGAGATACGCAGTATTTT. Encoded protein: CASSQGRGRDTQYF.

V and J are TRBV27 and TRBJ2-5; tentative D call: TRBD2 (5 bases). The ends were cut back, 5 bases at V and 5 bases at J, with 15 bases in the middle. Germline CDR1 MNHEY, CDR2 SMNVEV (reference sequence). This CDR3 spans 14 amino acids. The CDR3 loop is CASSQDVRGETQYF. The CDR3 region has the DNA TGTGCCAGCAGTCAGGACGTCCGAGGGGAGACCCAGTACTTC.

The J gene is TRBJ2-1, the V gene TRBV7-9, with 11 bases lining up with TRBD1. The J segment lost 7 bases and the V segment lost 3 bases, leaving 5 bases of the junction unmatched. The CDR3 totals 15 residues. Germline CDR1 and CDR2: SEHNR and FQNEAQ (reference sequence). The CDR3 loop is CASSFGQGARNEQFF. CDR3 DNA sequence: TGTGCCAGCAGCTTTGGACAGGGGGCTAGAAATGAGCAGTTCTTC.

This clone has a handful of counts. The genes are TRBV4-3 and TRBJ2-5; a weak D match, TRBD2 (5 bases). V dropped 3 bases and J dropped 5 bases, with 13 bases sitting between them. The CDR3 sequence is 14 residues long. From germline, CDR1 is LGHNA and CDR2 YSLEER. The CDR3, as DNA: TGCGCCAGCAGCCAGGATACGGGGTGGGAGACCCAGTACTTC. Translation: CASSQDTGWETQYF.

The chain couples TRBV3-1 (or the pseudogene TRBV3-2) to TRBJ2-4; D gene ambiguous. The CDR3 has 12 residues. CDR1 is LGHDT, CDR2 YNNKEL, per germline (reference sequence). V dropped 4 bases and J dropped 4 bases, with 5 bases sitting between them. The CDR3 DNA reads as TGTGCCAGCAGCCGAGAAAAAAACATTCAGTACTTC. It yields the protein CASSREKNIQYF.

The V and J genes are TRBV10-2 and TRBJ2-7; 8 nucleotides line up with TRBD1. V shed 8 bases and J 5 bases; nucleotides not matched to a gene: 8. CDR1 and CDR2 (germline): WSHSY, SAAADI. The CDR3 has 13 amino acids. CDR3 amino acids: CASVSTGGHEQYF. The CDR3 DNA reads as TGCGCCAGCGTGAGTACAGGGGGACACGAGCAGTACTTC.

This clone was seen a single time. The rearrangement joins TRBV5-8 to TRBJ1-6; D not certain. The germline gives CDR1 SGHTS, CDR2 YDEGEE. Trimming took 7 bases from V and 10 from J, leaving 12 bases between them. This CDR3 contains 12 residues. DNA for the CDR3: TGTGCCAGCGGGCCCCGTGGGTCACCCCTCCACTTT. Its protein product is CASGPRGSPLHF.

The CDR3 bases are TGTGCCAGCAGTTTTGGCCAACGGAACTATGGCTACACCTTC. It is translated as CASSFGQRNYGYTF. The chain has TRBV28 and TRBJ1-2; D not certain. Between the trimmed V and J ends, which lost 3 bases and 2 bases, there was a span of 10 bases. Germline CDR1 MDHEN, CDR2 SYDVKM. The CDR3 runs 14 residues.

CDR3 DNA: TGTGCCAGCAGCCCCCAGGGACAGACATTATACAATGAGCAGTTCTTC. Its protein is CASSPQGQTLYNEQFF. The rearrangement uses TRBV11-3 and TRBJ2-1; 7 bases fit TRBD1. Germline values: CDR1 SGHNT, CDR2 YENEEA. With V trimmed by 5 bases and J by 4 bases, 11 bases remained unmatched. This CDR3 is built from 16 residues.

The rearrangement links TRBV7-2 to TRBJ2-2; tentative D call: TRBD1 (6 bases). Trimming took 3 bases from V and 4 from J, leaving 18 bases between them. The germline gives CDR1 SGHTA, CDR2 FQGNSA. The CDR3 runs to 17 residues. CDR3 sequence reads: CASSLVSGRGPTGELFF. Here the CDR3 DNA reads TGTGCCAGCAGCTTGGTTTCCGGCAGGGGCCCCACCGGGGAGCTGTTTTTT.

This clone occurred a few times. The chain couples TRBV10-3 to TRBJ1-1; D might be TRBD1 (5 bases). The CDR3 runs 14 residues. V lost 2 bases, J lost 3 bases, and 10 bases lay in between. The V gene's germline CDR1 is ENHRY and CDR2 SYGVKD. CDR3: CAISETGTDTEAFF. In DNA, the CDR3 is TGTGCCATCAGTGAGACCGGGACGGACACTGAAGCTTTCTTT.

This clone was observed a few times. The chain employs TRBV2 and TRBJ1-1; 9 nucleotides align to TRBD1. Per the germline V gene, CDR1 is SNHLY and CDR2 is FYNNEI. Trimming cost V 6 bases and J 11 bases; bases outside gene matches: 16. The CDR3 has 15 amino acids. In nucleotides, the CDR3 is TGTGCCAGCAGGGGTAGGGGACAGGGCTCATCCGAGGCTTTCTTT. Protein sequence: CASRGRGQGSSEAFF.

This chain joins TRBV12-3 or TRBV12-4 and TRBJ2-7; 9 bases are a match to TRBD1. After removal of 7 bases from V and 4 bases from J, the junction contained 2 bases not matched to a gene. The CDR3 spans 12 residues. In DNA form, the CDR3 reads TGTGCCAGCACCGGGACAGGGTACGAGCAGTACTTC. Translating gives CASTGTGYEQYF.

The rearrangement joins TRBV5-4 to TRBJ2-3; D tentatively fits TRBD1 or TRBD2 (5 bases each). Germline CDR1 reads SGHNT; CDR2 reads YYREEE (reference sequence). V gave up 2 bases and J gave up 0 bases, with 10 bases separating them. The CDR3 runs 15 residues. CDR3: CASSFREISTDTQYF. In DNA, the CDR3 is TGTGCCAGCAGCTTCAGGGAGATTAGCACAGATACGCAGTATTTT.

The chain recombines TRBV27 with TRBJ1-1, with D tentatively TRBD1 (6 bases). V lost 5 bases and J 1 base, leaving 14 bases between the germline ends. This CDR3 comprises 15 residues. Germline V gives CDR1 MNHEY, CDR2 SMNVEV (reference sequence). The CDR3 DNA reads TGTGCCAGCAGTGCTTCTATGACAGGGAACACTGAAGCTTTCTTT. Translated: CASSASMTGNTEAFF.

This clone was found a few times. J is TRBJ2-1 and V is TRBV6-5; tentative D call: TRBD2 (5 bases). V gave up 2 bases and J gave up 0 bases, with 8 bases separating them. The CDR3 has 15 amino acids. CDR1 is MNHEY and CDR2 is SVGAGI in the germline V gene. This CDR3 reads CASSYPGSSYNEQFF. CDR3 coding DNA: TGTGCCAGCAGTTACCCTGGGAGCTCCTACAATGAGCAGTTCTTC.

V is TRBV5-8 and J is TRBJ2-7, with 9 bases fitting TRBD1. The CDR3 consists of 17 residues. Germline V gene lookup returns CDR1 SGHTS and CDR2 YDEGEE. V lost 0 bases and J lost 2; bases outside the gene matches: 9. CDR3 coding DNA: TGTGCCAGCAGCTTGGCCAGGGGGACAGGGCGTACCTACGAGCAGTACTTC. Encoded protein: CASSLARGTGRTYEQYF.

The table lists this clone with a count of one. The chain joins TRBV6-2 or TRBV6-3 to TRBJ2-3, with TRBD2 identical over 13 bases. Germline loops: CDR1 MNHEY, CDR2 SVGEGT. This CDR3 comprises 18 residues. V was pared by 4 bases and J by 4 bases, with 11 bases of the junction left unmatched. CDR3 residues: CASSSTRTSGGFADTQYF. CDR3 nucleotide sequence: TGTGCCAGCAGTTCCACCCGGACTAGCGGGGGTTTCGCAGATACGCAGTATTTT.

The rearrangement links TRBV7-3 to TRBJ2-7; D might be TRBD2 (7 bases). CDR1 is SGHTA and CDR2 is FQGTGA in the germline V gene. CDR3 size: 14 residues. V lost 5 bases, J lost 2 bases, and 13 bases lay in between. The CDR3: CASSARGGTYEQYF. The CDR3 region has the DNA TGTGCCAGCAGCGCGAGGGGGGGGACCTACGAGCAGTACTTC.

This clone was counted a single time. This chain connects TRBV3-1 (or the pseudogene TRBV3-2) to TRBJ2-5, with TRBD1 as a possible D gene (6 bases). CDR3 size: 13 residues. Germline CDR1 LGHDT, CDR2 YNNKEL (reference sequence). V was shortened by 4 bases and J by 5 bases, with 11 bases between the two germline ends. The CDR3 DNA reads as TGTGCCAGCAGCCTCAGGGGCGTCGAGACCCAGTACTTC. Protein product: CASSLRGVETQYF.

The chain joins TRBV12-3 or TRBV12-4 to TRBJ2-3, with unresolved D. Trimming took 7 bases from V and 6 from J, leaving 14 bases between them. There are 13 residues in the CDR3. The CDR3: CASNLWNSDTQYF. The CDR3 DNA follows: TGTGCCAGCAACCTTTGGAACTCTGATACGCAGTATTTT.

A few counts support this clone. Here the CDR3 reads CASGLGNFYNEQFF. CDR3 DNA sequence: TGTGCTAGTGGTTTGGGGAATTTCTACAATGAGCAGTTCTTC. J is TRBJ2-1 and V is TRBV12-5, with D uncertain. Germline V gives CDR1 LGHNT, CDR2 FRNRAP. The V gene lost 1 base and the J gene lost 3 bases, with 7 bases spanning the gap. The CDR3 is 14 residues long.

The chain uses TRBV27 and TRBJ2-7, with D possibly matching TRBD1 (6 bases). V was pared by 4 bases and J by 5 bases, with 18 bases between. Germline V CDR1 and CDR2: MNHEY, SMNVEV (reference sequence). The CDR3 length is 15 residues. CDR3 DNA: TGTGCCAGCAGTTCCTACTTCGGGACAACCCACGAGCAGTACTTC. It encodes CASSSYFGTTHEQYF.